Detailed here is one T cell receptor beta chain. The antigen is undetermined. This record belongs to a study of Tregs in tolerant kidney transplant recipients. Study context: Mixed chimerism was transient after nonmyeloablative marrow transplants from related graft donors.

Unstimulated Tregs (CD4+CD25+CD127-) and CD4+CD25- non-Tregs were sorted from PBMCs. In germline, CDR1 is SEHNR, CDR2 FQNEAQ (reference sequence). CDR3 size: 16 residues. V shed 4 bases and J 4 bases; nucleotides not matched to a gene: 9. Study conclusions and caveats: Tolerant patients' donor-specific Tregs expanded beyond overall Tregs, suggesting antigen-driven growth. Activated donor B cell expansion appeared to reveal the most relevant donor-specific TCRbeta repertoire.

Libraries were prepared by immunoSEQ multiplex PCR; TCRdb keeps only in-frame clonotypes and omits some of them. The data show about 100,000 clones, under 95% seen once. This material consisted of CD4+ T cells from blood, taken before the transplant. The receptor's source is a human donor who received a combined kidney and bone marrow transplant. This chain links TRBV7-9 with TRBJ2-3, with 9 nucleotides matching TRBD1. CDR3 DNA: TGTGCCAGCAGCTCAACAGGGGGCCCGAGCGCAGATACGCAGTATTTT. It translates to CASSSTGGPSADTQYF.